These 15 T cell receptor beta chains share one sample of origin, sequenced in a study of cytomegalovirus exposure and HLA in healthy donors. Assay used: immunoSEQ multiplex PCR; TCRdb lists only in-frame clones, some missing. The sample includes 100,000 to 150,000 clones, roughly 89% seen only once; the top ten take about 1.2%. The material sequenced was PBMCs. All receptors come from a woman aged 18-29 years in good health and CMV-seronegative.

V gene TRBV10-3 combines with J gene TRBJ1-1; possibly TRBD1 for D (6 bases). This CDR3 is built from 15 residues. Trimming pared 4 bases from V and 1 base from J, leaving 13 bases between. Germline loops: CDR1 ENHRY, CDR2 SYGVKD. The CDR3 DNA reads TGTGCCATCAGTGTGGACAGTTTTGGGAACACTGAAGCTTTCTTT. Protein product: CAISVDSFGNTEAFF.

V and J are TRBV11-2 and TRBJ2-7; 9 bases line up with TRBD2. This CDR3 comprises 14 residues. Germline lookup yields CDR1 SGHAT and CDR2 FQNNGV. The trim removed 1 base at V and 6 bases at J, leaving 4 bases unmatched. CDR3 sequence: CASSLVGGGGEQYF. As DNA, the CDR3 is TGTGCCAGCAGCTTAGTTGGCGGGGGGGGCGAGCAGTACTTC.

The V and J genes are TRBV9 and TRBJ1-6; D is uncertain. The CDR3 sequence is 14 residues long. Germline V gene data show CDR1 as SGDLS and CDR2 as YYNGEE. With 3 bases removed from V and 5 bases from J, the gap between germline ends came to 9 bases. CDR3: CASSARSNNSPLHF. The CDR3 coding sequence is TGTGCCAGCAGCGCCCGGTCGAATAATTCACCCCTCCACTTT.

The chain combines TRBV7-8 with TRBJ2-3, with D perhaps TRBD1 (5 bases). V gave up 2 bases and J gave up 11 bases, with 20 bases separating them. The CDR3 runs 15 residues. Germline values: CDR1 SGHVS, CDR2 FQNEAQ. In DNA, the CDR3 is TGTGCCAGCAGCTTAAGGCAGGGTGGATTCGGTGGGCAGTATTTT. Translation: CASSLRQGGFGGQYF.

DNA for the CDR3: TGTGCCAGCAGCTCACCTGGGGCCCTCAAAGAGCAGTACTTC. Translated, it gives CASSSPGALKEQYF. The V call is TRBV5-8, the J call TRBJ2-7; possible D gene TRBD1, 5 bases. In germline, CDR1 is SGHTS, CDR2 YDEGEE. The CDR3 has 14 amino acids. V was cut by 3 bases and J by 7 bases, with 17 bases left in between.

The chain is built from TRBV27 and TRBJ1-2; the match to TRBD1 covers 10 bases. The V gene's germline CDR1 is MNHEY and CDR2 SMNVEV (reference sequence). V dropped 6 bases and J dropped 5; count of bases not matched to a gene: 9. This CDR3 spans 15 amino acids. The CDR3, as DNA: TGTGCCAGCAGCCCCTCCGGGACAGGGGCTTATGGCTACACCTTC. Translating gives CASSPSGTGAYGYTF.

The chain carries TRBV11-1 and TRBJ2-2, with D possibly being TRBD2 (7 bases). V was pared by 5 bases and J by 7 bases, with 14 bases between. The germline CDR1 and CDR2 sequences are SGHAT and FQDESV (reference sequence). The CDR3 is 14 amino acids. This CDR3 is CASSGGAGVGELFF. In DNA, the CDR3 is TGTGCCAGCAGCGGGGGGGCCGGTGTCGGGGAGCTGTTTTTT.

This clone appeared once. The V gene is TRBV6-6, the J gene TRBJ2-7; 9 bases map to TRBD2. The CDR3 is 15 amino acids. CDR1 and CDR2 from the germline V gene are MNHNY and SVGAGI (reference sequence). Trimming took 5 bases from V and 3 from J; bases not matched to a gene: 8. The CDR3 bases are TGTGCCAGCAGTGGGGGGATACTAGCGGGCTACGAGCAGTACTTC. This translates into CASSGGILAGYEQYF.

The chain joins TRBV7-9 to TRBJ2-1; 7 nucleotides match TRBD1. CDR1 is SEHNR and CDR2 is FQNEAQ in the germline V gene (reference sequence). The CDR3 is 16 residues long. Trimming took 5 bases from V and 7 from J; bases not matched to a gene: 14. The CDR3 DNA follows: TGTGCCAGCAGCGCCCCGGACAGGTTCCTGTCTAATGAGCAGTTCTTC. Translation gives CASSAPDRFLSNEQFF.

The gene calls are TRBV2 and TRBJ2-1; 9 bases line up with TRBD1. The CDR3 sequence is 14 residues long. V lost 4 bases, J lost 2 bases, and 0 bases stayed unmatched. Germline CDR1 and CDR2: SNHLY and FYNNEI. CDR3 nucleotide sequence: TGTGCCAGCAGTGGACAGGGGGCCTACAATGAGCAGTTCTTC. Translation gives CASSGQGAYNEQFF.

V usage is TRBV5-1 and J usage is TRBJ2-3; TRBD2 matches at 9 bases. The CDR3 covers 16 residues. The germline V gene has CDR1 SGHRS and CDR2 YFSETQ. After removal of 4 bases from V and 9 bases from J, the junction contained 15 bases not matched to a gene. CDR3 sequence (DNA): TGCGCCAGCAGCCCCCAAAGCGGGGGGAACCCCCAGACGCAGTATTTT. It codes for CASSPQSGGNPQTQYF.

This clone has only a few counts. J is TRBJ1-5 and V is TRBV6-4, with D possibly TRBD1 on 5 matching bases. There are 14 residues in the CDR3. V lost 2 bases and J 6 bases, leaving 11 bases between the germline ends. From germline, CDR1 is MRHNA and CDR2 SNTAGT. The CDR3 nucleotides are TGTGCCAGCAGTGACAAAGGTAGGGGTCAGCCCCAGCATTTT. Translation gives CASSDKGRGQPQHF.

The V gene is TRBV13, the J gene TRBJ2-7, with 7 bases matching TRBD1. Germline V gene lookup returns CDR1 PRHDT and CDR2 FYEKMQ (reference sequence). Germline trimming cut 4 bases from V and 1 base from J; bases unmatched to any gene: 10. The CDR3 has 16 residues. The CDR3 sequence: CASSSTGTENSYEQYF. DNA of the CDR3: TGTGCCAGCAGCTCGACAGGGACAGAAAATTCCTACGAGCAGTACTTC. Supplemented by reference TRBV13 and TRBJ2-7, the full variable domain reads AAGVIQSPRHLIKEKRETATLKCYPIPRHDTVYWYQQGPGQDPQFLISFYEKMQSDKGSIPDRFSAQQFSDYHSELNMSSLELGDSALYFCASSSTGTENSYEQYFGPGTRLTVT.

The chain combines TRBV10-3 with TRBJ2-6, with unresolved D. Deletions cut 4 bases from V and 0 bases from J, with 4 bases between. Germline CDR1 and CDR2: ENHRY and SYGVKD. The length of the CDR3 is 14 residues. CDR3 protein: CAISVSSGANVLTF. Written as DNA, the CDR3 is TGTGCCATCAGTGTTAGCTCTGGGGCCAACGTCCTGACTTTC.

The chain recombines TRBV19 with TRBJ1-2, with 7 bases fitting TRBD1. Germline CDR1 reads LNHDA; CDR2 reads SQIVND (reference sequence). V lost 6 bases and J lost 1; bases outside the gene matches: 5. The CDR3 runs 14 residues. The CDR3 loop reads CASRRDRDNYGYTF. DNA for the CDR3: TGTGCCAGTAGAAGAGACAGGGATAACTATGGCTACACCTTC.